The 17 T cell receptor beta chains listed next were all sequenced from one sample in a study of patients and donors after allogeneic stem cell transplantation (TCRdb year 2020). Libraries were constructed by RT-PCR. The instrument was a NextSeq 550. The public sequencing data were trimmed at Q25 with fastp and processed into clonotypes with MiXCR by TCRdb, which kept only in-frame beta chains. Entries that share a CDR3 protein sequence are merged under the most common genes and DNA. Here the sample has about 400,000 distinct CDR3 sequences; roughly 16% occur a single time. Of the sample, around 7.9% is held by the ten largest clones. Material for sequencing was blood, either unsorted or a sorted T cell fraction (not recorded which). The source is a human donor who was either an allogeneic HSCT recipient or a stem cell or donor lymphocyte infusion donor (not recorded which). It is not recorded whose cells these are; they may come from a transplant donor.

This clonotype has more than one count but fewer than ten. This chain uses TRBV19 with TRBJ1-1; D is uncertain. V was pared by 1 base and J by 4 bases, with 7 bases between. Per the germline V gene, CDR1 is LNHDA and CDR2 is SQIVND (reference sequence). The CDR3 is 13 amino acids. The CDR3 DNA sequence: TGTGCCAGTAGTATAGGGGAGGGCACTGAAGCTTTCTTT. This encodes CASSIGEGTEAFF.

The chain uses TRBV24-1 and TRBJ2-2; 8 nucleotides line up with TRBD1. CDR1 is KGHDR, CDR2 SFDVKD, per germline. After removal of 5 bases from V and 4 bases from J, the junction contained 8 bases not matched to a gene. This CDR3 has 16 residues. The CDR3 DNA is TGTGCCACCAGTGGTGACAGGGGTTCGATCACCGGGGAGCTGTTTTTT. This encodes CATSGDRGSITGELFF.

The V call is TRBV6-5, the J call TRBJ2-1; D call uncertain. V was cut by 1 base and J by 8 bases, with 9 bases left in between. The CDR3 runs to 13 residues. Germline V gives CDR1 MNHEY, CDR2 SVGAGI. Written as DNA, the CDR3 is TGTGCCAGCAGTTACTTGGGGTACGATGAGCAGTTCTTC. It specifies CASSYLGYDEQFF.

This sequence joins TRBV2 and TRBJ2-5; tentative D call: TRBD2 (5 bases). This CDR3 has 15 residues. Trimming cost V 6 bases and J 0 bases, with 14 bases left between them. CDR1 is SNHLY and CDR2 is FYNNEI in the germline V gene. The CDR3 region has the DNA TGTGCCAGCAGGTCTTACCGGGGAGACCAAGAGACCCAGTACTTC. It specifies CASRSYRGDQETQYF.

The gene calls are TRBV7-8 and TRBJ1-1, with 7 nucleotides matching TRBD1. Germline V CDR1 and CDR2: SGHVS, FQNEAQ. The CDR3 contains 15 residues. Trimming took 0 bases from V and 6 from J; bases not matched to a gene: 7. In DNA, the CDR3 is TGTGCCAGCAGCTTAGCCGTTACAGGGGTTCCTGAAGCTTTCTTT. Translated, it gives CASSLAVTGVPEAFF.

A few counts support this clonotype. The chain is built from TRBV5-1 and TRBJ2-7, with 9 bases fitting TRBD1. The CDR3 consists of 16 residues. Germline V gene lookup returns CDR1 SGHRS and CDR2 YFSETQ. Losses at the gene ends were 0 bases for V and 7 bases for J; bases not matched to a gene: 11. The CDR3 DNA sequence: TGCGCCAGCAGCTTGGCCGGGACAGGGAGCTCGGGGGAGCAGTACTTC. Translation: CASSLAGTGSSGEQYF.

The CDR3 region has the DNA TGTGCCAGCAGCTTAGGAATTTCCAGCATGGGATCCTACGAGCAGTACTTC. Protein product: CASSLGISSMGSYEQYF. The chain is built from TRBV11-3 and TRBJ2-7; D unresolved. Trimming took 1 base from V and 1 from J, leaving 17 bases between them. Per germline, CDR1 SGHNT and CDR2 YENEEA. This CDR3 contains 17 residues.

The chain combines TRBV11-2 with TRBJ2-3; 8 positions match TRBD2. Germline V gene sequence: CDR1 SGHAT, CDR2 FQNNGV. The CDR3 has 14 amino acids. J gave up 5 bases and V 5 bases, and 6 bases lay outside the gene matches. CDR3 nucleotides: TGTGCCAGCAGCCAGAGCGGGAGTGGAGATACGCAGTATTTT. It yields the protein CASSQSGSGDTQYF. Together with reference TRBV11-2 and TRBJ2-3, the CDR3 gives the full variable domain: EAGVAQSPRYKIIEKRQSVAFWCNPISGHATLYWYQQILGQGPKLLIQFQNNGVVDDSQLPKDRFSAERLKGVDSTLKIQPAKLEDSAVYLCASSQSGSGDTQYFGPGTRLTVL.

This clonotype was detected ten times or more. V usage is TRBV5-1 and J usage is TRBJ1-2; D is perhaps TRBD1 (6 bases). CDR1 and CDR2 from the germline V gene are SGHRS and YFSETQ. This CDR3 is 13 amino acids long. The V gene lost 3 bases and the J gene lost 1 base, with 7 bases spanning the gap. CDR3 residues: CASSSQGNYGYTF. In nucleotides, the CDR3 is TGCGCCAGCAGCTCACAGGGTAACTATGGCTACACCTTC.

There are many counts of this clonotype. V usage is TRBV7-9 and J usage is TRBJ1-2; D unclear. The CDR3 sequence is 12 residues long. CDR1 and CDR2 (germline): SEHNR, FQNEAQ (reference sequence). With 5 bases removed from V and 7 bases from J, the gap between germline ends came to 11 bases. CDR3 amino acids: CASSPEAGGYTF. The DNA for the CDR3 is TGTGCCAGCAGCCCAGAAGCGGGTGGCTACACCTTC. Full variable domain (outside the CDR3, taken from reference TRBV7-9 and TRBJ1-2): DTGVSQNPRHKITKRGQNVTFRCDPISEHNRLYWYRQTLGQGPEFLTYFQNEAQLEKSRLLSDRFSAERPKGSFSTLEIQRTEQGDSAMYLCASSPEAGGYTFGSGTRLTVV.

The chain has TRBV5-1 and TRBJ2-3; D not resolved. V shed 7 bases and J shed 0 bases, with 15 bases lying between them. Germline CDR1 reads SGHRS; CDR2 reads YFSETQ. This CDR3 is 15 amino acids long. CDR3 loop: CASGKTGPSTDTQYF. CDR3 DNA sequence: TGCGCCAGCGGAAAGACTGGACCTAGCACAGATACGCAGTATTTT.

This sequence joins TRBV4-1 and TRBJ1-3; D ambiguous. The CDR3 has 15 residues. Germline CDR1 and CDR2: MGHRA and YSYEKL. V was cut by 6 bases and J by 0 bases, with 12 bases left in between. DNA for the CDR3: TGCGCCAGCAGAAAAAAAACGGACTCTGGAAACACCATATATTTT. Translation gives CASRKKTDSGNTIYF.

This clonotype was observed a handful of times. The chain couples TRBV4-3 to TRBJ2-3; no clear D. CDR3 size: 12 residues. The germline CDR1 and CDR2 sequences are LGHNA and YSLEER. V lost 0 bases to trimming and J lost 7 bases, with 5 bases between them. CDR3 loop: CASSQDSYTQYF. CDR3 sequence (DNA): TGCGCCAGCAGCCAAGACTCATATACGCAGTATTTT.

This clonotype was observed a handful of times. The chain carries TRBV3-1 and TRBJ2-1, with TRBD2 identical over 8 bases. The CDR3 has 16 residues. Trimming at V came to 4 bases and at J to 2 bases, leaving 7 bases not matched to a gene. Per the germline V gene, CDR1 is LGHDT and CDR2 is YNNKEL (reference sequence). CDR3 DNA: TGTGCCAGCAGCCTTCGCTTAGCGGGGCCCTACAATGAGCAGTTCTTC. It encodes CASSLRLAGPYNEQFF.

The rearrangement links TRBV29-1 to TRBJ2-2; no clear D gene. The CDR3 is 13 residues long. CDR1 and CDR2 (germline): SQVTM, ANQGSEA. V dropped 6 bases and J dropped 5 bases, with 13 bases sitting between them. The CDR3 spells CSVSFVATGELFF. CDR3 nucleotides: TGCAGCGTCTCTTTTGTTGCTACCGGGGAGCTGTTTTTT.

CDR3 in amino acids: CASSNPGPDRETQYF. The CDR3 DNA sequence: TGTGCCAGCAGTAACCCGGGTCCAGATCGGGAGACCCAGTACTTC. The chain joins TRBV6-2 or TRBV6-3 to TRBJ2-5; no clear D gene. CDR3 length: 15 amino acids. V lost 5 bases and J 5 bases, leaving 18 bases between the germline ends. Per germline, CDR1 MNHEY and CDR2 SVGEGT.

The chain carries TRBV29-1 and TRBJ2-1; the D gene is possibly TRBD2 (6 bases). The V end was cut by 3 bases, the J end by 6 bases, with 18 bases between. CDR1 and CDR2 (germline): SQVTM, ANQGSEA. The CDR3 loop spans 15 amino acids. CDR3 nucleotide sequence: TGCAGCGTTGATAGGTCGGCGGGAAGTAGCAATGAGCAGTTCTTC. Its translation: CSVDRSAGSSNEQFF.